This record concerns one T cell receptor (beta chain) sequence. Its antigen is currently unknown. The record originates from a study of cytomegalovirus exposure and HLA in healthy donors. This CDR3 is built from 17 residues. CDR1 is SGHRS, CDR2 YFSETQ, per germline. Trimming removed 0 bases from V and 8 bases from J; junction bases left unmatched: 12. The PCR contained 60 Vbeta and 13 Jbeta primers. TCRdb's copy holds only in-frame clones and misses some; the assay was immunoSEQ multiplex PCR. This table holds about 170,000 clones, around 80% found once. General study findings and limits: A later analysis showed TCR association rates differing by HLA locus, peaking at DRB1 and lowest at HLA-C. It was reported in a later analysis that an Asian-associated ancestry cluster showed fewer N-insertions than the roughly 620-donor mean. Analysis performed later showed TCR beta chains linked to HLA being more clonally expanded than equally common others. CMV serostatus was the only recorded immune exposure for donors.

Source material: PBMCs. This receptor was taken from a man aged 18-30 years in good health and CMV-seronegative. The genes are TRBV5-1 and TRBJ1-4; TRBD1 matches at 8 bases. This CDR3 is CASSLGGQASDGEKLFF. For the CDR3, the DNA is TGCGCCAGCAGCTTGGGGGGACAGGCTAGCGATGGGGAAAAACTGTTTTTT.